The TCR beta chain under discussion was sequenced for a study of cytomegalovirus exposure and HLA in healthy donors. Study-level points and caveats: Later examination showed HLA-associated TCR beta chains had greater clonal expansion than equally common others. A missense variant in DCLRE1C was later tied to TCR beta V- and J-gene trimming.

Turning to this clone: The antigen is undetermined.

Amplification used 60 Vbeta primers and 13 Jbeta primers. The method was immunoSEQ multiplex PCR; TCRdb's version includes in-frame clones alone and lacks a portion of them. The sample contains approximately 150,000 clones, approximately 70% of which appear only once. V shed 3 bases and J 3 bases; nucleotides not matched to a gene: 5. The CDR3 runs to 15 residues. CDR1 and CDR2 (germline): LNHDA, SQIVND (reference sequence). The clonotype originates from a woman in her sixties or seventies in good health and CMV-seronegative. J is TRBJ2-1 and V is TRBV19; TRBD2 agrees at 7 bases. The sample was PBMCs. CDR3 DNA: TGTGCCAGTAGTATTTCTGGCGGGAGCTACAATGAGCAGTTCTTC. This encodes CASSISGGSYNEQFF. Combining the CDR3 with reference TRBV19 and TRBJ2-1 gives the whole variable domain DGGITQSPKYLFRKEGQNVTLSCEQNLNHDAMYWYRQDPGQGLRLIYYSQIVNDFQKGDIAEGYSVSREKKESFPLTVTSAQKNPTAFYLCASSISGGSYNEQFFGPGTRLTVL.